One and the same sample provided the 16 T cell receptor beta chains below, sequenced in a study of shared clonotypes between healthy human individuals. Sequencing was performed with immunoSEQ multiplex PCR; in TCRdb, only in-frame clones are kept and a portion is missing. Of about 110,000 clones listed, approximately 70% are singletons. The material sequenced was memory CD8+ T cells sorted from blood. Noted subset: CD45RO+ cells pooled with CCR7-negative TemRA cells. The receptors stem from a woman between 25 and 40 years old in good health.

The chain employs TRBV7-8 and TRBJ1-1, with D uncertain. Trimming stripped 5 bases from V and 9 bases from J, with 13 bases between. The CDR3 has 12 residues. CDR1 is SGHVS, CDR2 FQNEAQ, per germline. CDR3 in amino acids: CASSPRRVKAFF. DNA of the CDR3: TGTGCCAGCAGCCCACGGAGGGTCAAAGCTTTCTTT.

This chain links TRBV6-6 with TRBJ2-7; unclear D gene. Germline CDR1 is MNHNY and CDR2 is SVGAGI (reference sequence). The CDR3 is made up of 15 amino acids. Trimming cost V 2 bases and J 6 bases, with 17 bases left between them. The CDR3 sequence: CASSYPQFGLGEQYF. The CDR3 nucleotides read TGTGCCAGCAGTTACCCCCAGTTTGGGCTCGGCGAGCAGTACTTC.

This chain joins TRBV6-1 and TRBJ2-1; TRBD2 is a possible D gene (5 bases). CDR1 is MNHNS, CDR2 SASEGT, per germline. Trimming shortened V by 10 bases and J by 2 bases, and 18 bases separated the two germline ends. The CDR3 runs to 15 residues. This CDR3 reads CATLGGRGTYNEQFF. DNA for the CDR3: TGTGCCACTCTCGGTGGTCGGGGAACCTACAATGAGCAGTTCTTC.

In the case of this clone: This sequence may be a read error, since a much larger clone differs from it by one base. The chain joins TRBV21-1 to TRBJ1-1; no DNA check was done on the table's D call, TRBD1. TRBV21-1 is recorded as a pseudogene. CDR3 length equals 15 residues. CDR3 DNA sequence: TGTGCCAGCAGCTTACTGGGACAATCTTTAGCTGAAGCTTTCTTT. It codes for CASSLLGQSLAEAFF.

The chain joins TRBV5-1 to TRBJ2-7, with D possibly TRBD1 on 6 matching bases. The CDR3 extends over 16 amino acids. The ends were cut back, 0 bases at V and 3 bases at J, with 16 bases in the middle. Germline V CDR1 and CDR2: SGHRS, YFSETQ. The CDR3: CASSLVLDSRNYEQYF. In DNA, the CDR3 is TGCGCCAGCAGCTTGGTACTGGACAGCCGAAACTACGAGCAGTACTTC.

J is TRBJ2-1 and V is TRBV2; no clear D. Germline lookup yields CDR1 SNHLY and CDR2 FYNNEI. CDR3 length: 17 amino acids. V lost 0 bases and J 3 bases, leaving 15 bases between the germline ends. CDR3 nucleotides: TGTGCCAGCAGTGAAGCGGGCAGCACCGCTCTCTACAATGAGCAGTTCTTC. It is translated as CASSEAGSTALYNEQFF.

This clone appeared once. This rearrangement joins TRBV28 to TRBJ2-3; D is perhaps TRBD1 (6 bases). The CDR3 spans 16 residues. Germline lookup yields CDR1 MDHEN and CDR2 SYDVKM. V was clipped by 6 bases and J by 4 bases, with 20 bases between them. The CDR3 spells CASSNRDEGFSDTQYF. For the CDR3, the DNA is TGTGCCAGCAGCAACAGGGACGAAGGGTTCTCAGATACGCAGTATTTT.

The chain couples TRBV7-9 to TRBJ2-1, with 11 bases that match TRBD2. The germline V gene has CDR1 SEHNR and CDR2 FQNEAQ (reference sequence). V was clipped by 5 bases and J by 7 bases; unmatched bases: 7. This CDR3 contains 15 residues. The CDR3: CASSARRTSGNEQFF. CDR3 nucleotide sequence: TGTGCCAGCAGCGCTAGGAGGACTAGCGGGAATGAGCAGTTCTTC.

The CDR3 reads CASSLAQTVNYGYTF. CDR3 DNA: TGTGCCAGCAGCTTGGCACAGACAGTTAACTATGGCTACACCTTC. The rearrangement links TRBV5-4 to TRBJ1-2; tentatively, D is TRBD1 (5 bases). Germline CDR1 is SGHNT and CDR2 is YYREEE (reference sequence). V lost 0 bases, J lost 1 base, and 10 bases lay in between. CDR3 length equals 15 residues.

Concerning this clone: With only one base between it and a far larger clone, this is likely a read error. The same CDR3 is also encoded by other DNA sequences in this sample. This chain joins TRBV11-2 and TRBJ2-7, with 8 nucleotides matching TRBD2. The CDR3 runs to 15 residues. The germline V gene encodes CDR1 SGHAT and CDR2 FQNNGV. The ends lost 6 bases at V and 2 bases at J; junction bases unmatched: 9. The CDR3 spells CASSFAPGGAYEQYF. The DNA for the CDR3 is TGTGCCAGCAGTTTTGCCCCCGGGGGGGCCTACGAGCAGTACTTC.

This clone has ten or more counts. This rearrangement joins TRBV25-1 to TRBJ2-3; D call uncertain. In germline, CDR1 is MGHDK, CDR2 SYGVNS. Trimming took off 2 bases at V and 5 bases at J, with 8 bases between the two ends. The CDR3 runs to 13 residues. The CDR3 region has the DNA TGTGCCAGCAGTGAAGTCGCAGGAGATACGCAGTATTTT. Its translation is CASSEVAGDTQYF.

This clone was seen a few times. The chain is built from TRBV6-4 and TRBJ2-3; possible D gene TRBD1, 6 bases. Germline CDR1 and CDR2: MRHNA and SNTAGT. The CDR3 covers 14 residues. The V end lost 6 bases, the J end lost 2 bases, and 12 bases lay between the germline ends. CDR3 coding DNA: TGTGCCAGCAGCCGGGACACTTCCACAGATACGCAGTATTTT. Translation: CASSRDTSTDTQYF.

This clone was found a few times. The chain combines TRBV6-5 with TRBJ1-5; 7 nucleotides agree with TRBD1. Germline V gene sequence: CDR1 MNHEY, CDR2 SVGAGI. The trim removed 6 bases at V and 4 bases at J, leaving 3 bases unmatched. The CDR3 length is 13 residues. The CDR3 bases are TGTGCCAGCAGCCAACAGGGGAATCAGCCCCAGCATTTT. This codes for CASSQQGNQPQHF.

This rearrangement joins TRBV27 to TRBJ1-1; the D gene is possibly TRBD1 (5 bases). Between the trimmed V and J ends, which lost 3 bases and 5 bases, there was a span of 16 bases. This CDR3 is built from 15 residues. Per germline, CDR1 MNHEY and CDR2 SMNVEV (reference sequence). CDR3 DNA: TGTGCCAGCAGTTTCCAACCGGGGGAAGGAACTGAAGCTTTCTTT. Its translation is CASSFQPGEGTEAFF.

This clone has only a few counts. V and J are TRBV10-3 and TRBJ2-3; 13 positions agree with TRBD2. This CDR3 has 16 residues. The ends lost 2 bases at V and 5 bases at J; junction bases unmatched: 4. The germline gives CDR1 ENHRY, CDR2 SYGVKD. The CDR3 protein is CAISETSGRAVDTQYF. The CDR3 nucleotides read TGTGCCATCAGTGAGACTAGCGGGAGGGCTGTAGATACGCAGTATTTT.

The V gene is TRBV6-1, the J gene TRBJ2-3; TRBD2 matches 7 bases. The length of the CDR3 is 14 residues. The germline V gene has CDR1 MNHNS and CDR2 SASEGT. The J segment lost 1 base and the V segment lost 3 bases, leaving 1 base of the junction unmatched. For the CDR3, the DNA is TGTGCCAGCAGTGACCTAGCGGGCACAGATACGCAGTATTTT. It encodes CASSDLAGTDTQYF.